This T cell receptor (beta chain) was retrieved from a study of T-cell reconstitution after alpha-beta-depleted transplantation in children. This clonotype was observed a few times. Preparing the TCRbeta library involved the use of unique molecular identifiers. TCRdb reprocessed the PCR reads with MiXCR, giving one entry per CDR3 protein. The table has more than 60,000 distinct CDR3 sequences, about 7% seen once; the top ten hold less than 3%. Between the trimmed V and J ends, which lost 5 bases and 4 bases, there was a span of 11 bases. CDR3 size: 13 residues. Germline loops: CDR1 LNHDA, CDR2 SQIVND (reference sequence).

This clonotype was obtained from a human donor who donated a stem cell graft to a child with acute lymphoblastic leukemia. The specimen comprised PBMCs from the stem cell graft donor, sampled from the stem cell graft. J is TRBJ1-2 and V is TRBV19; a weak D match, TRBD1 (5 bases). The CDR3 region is CASSEDRSYGYTF. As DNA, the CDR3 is TGTGCCAGTAGTGAAGACAGAAGCTATGGCTACACCTTC.